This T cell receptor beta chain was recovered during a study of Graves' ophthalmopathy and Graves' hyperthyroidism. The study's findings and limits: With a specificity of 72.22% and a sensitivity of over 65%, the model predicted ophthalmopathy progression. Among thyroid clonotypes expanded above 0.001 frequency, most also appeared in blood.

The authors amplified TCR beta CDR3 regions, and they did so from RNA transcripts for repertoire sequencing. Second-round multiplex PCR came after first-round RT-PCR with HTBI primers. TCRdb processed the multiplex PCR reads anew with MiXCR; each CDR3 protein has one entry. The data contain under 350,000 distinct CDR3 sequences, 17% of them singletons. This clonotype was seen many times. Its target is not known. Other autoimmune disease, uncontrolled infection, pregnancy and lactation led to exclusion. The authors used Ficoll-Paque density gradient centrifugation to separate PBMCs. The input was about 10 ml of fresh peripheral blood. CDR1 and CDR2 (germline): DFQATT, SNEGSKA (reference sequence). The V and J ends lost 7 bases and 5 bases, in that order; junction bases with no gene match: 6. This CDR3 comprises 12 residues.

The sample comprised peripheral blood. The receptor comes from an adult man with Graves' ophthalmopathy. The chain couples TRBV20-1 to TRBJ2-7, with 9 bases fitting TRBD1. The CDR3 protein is CSVGQGSHEQYF. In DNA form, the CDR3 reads TGCAGTGTGGGACAGGGTAGCCACGAGCAGTACTTC.